This T cell receptor beta chain derives from a study of T-cell reconstitution after alpha-beta-depleted transplantation in children. The length of the CDR3 is 16 residues. CDR1 and CDR2 from the germline V gene are MDHEN and SYDVKM. Losses at the gene ends were 2 bases for V and 6 bases for J; bases not matched to a gene: 4. Construction of the TCRbeta library involved unique molecular identifiers. TCRdb redid the calling of the PCR reads with MiXCR, one entry per CDR3 protein. Of hundreds of thousands of distinct CDR3 sequences in the sample, roughly 13% were seen once. There are a few counts of this clonotype.

This receptor was identified in a male patient younger than 18 who had a stem cell transplant for acute myeloid leukemia, so the T cells may come from the graft donor. Sequenced here: PBMCs, mostly from graft donor cells, sampled 360 days after TCRalphabeta/CD19-depleted stem cell transplant. The rearrangement links TRBV28 to TRBJ2-7, with TRBD2 matching 16 bases. In nucleotides, the CDR3 is TGTGCCAGCAGTTTACTGGGACTAGCGGGAGGGGGCGAGCAGTACTTC. As protein: CASSLLGLAGGGEQYF.